This T cell receptor beta chain stems from a study of PD-L1 blockade in urothelial cancer. Looking at the study overall: Men with urothelial cancer arising in the bladder made up about 90% of the roughly 29 patients. Median T cell yield per blood sample was over 130,000 cells. Blood was analyzed 3 weeks (second dose) and 6 weeks after treatment start.

Overall study results and limits: Durable-benefit patients showed greater tumor-associated blood clone expansion at 3 weeks.

The method was immunoSEQ multiplex PCR; TCRdb's version includes in-frame clones alone and lacks a portion of them. In the table there are about 88,000 clones, 85% to 95% of which are singletons. With respect to this clone: The antigen remains undetermined.

The CDR3 length is 15 residues. Trimming shortened V by 1 base and J by 5 bases, and 14 bases separated the two germline ends. CDR1 MNHEY and CDR2 SVGAGI come from the germline V gene. The specimen comprised PBMCs, sampled around atezolizumab (anti-PD-L1) treatment. This receptor was identified in a man between 60 and 75 years old with urothelial cancer. The rearrangement links TRBV6-5 to TRBJ2-5; weak D call: TRBD2 (6 bases). CDR3 nucleotides: TGTGCCAGCAGTTACTTACTAGCCCCTTTGGAGACCCAGTACTTC. This gives the protein CASSYLLAPLETQYF.